A selection of T cell receptor beta chains follows, all from one sample in a study of blood T cells in healthy people across ages. TCRdb analysed the 5' RACE reads with MiXCR anew, one entry per CDR3 protein. Of roughly 1,700,000 distinct CDR3 sequences listed, 28% are singletons. Material for sequencing was blood. The receptor source for this set is a young woman in good health. Both conserved end residues are part of each CDR3. A D gene is named only where the DNA matches it firmly. Only some rows state a clone size, as once, few, many or a class for expanded clones.

abundance: many
len: 12
j_gene: TRBJ2-3
v_gene: TRBV7-2
d_gene: NA
CDR3nt: TGTGCCAGCGGGAAAGACACAGATACGCAGTATTTT
CDR3aa: CASGKDTDTQYF

abundance: NA
len: 11
j_gene: TRBJ2-7
v_gene: TRBV7-2
d_gene: NA
CDR3nt: TGTGCCAGCAGCCTCAAATACAAGCAGTACTTC
CDR3aa: CASSLKYKQYF

abundance: few
len: 13
j_gene: TRBJ2-1
v_gene: TRBV6-2/TRBV6-3
d_gene: TRBD1
CDR3nt: TGTGCCAGCAGGAGACAGGGCCGCAATGAGCAGTTCTTC
CDR3aa: CASRRQGRNEQFF

abundance: NA
len: 13
j_gene: TRBJ2-5
v_gene: TRBV20-1
d_gene: TRBD1
CDR3nt: TGCAGTGCTAGCAGGGGGCGCCAAGAGACCCAGTACTTC
CDR3aa: CSASRGRQETQYF

abundance: once
len: 13
j_gene: TRBJ2-4
v_gene: TRBV20-1
d_gene: TRBD2
CDR3nt: TGCAGTGCAATACTAGCGGGGTACAATGAGCAGTACTTC
CDR3aa: CSAILAGYNEQYF

abundance: many
len: 11
j_gene: TRBJ2-1
v_gene: TRBV20-1
d_gene: NA
CDR3nt: TGCAGTGCTCAGGGGCCCAGTGAGCAGTTCTTC
CDR3aa: CSAQGPSEQFF

abundance: NA
len: 15
j_gene: TRBJ1-5
v_gene: TRBV28
d_gene: NA
CDR3nt: TGTGCCAGCAGTTTTGGGACTTATAGCAATCAGCCCCAGCATTTT
CDR3aa: CASSFGTYSNQPQHF

abundance: NA
len: 14
j_gene: TRBJ2-5
v_gene: TRBV20-1
d_gene: TRBD1
CDR3nt: TGCAGTGCTACACCGCGGACAGGGTGGGAGACCCAGTACTTC
CDR3aa: CSATPRTGWETQYF

abundance: NA
len: 13
j_gene: TRBJ2-7
v_gene: TRBV5-1
d_gene: NA
CDR3nt: TGCGCCAGCAGCTCCGGACCGAACGGGGAGCAGTACTTC
CDR3aa: CASSSGPNGEQYF

abundance: many
len: 14
j_gene: TRBJ2-5
v_gene: TRBV11-2
d_gene: NA
CDR3nt: TGTGCCAGCAGCTTATACGGGGACGTTGAGACCCAGTACTTC
CDR3aa: CASSLYGDVETQYF

abundance: few
len: 15
j_gene: TRBJ2-3
v_gene: TRBV11-2
d_gene: NA
CDR3nt: TGTGCCAGCAGCTTAGGGGGGGGGCCCACAGATACGCAGTATTTT
CDR3aa: CASSLGGGPTDTQYF

abundance: NA
len: 14
j_gene: TRBJ1-4
v_gene: TRBV18
d_gene: NA
CDR3nt: TGTGCCAGCTCACCACCAATCCTAGGTAAAAAACTGTTTTTT
CDR3aa: CASSPPILGKKLFF

abundance: few
len: 12
j_gene: TRBJ2-7
v_gene: TRBV6-5
d_gene: NA
CDR3nt: TGTGCCAGCAGGGGCTACGCCTACGAGCAGTACTTC
CDR3aa: CASRGYAYEQYF

abundance: NA
len: 13
j_gene: TRBJ1-4
v_gene: TRBV11-2
d_gene: NA
CDR3nt: TGTGCCAGCAGCAACCCCGGGGCCTCCTGGCTGTTTTTT
CDR3aa: CASSNPGASWLFF

abundance: NA
len: 15
j_gene: TRBJ1-6
v_gene: TRBV19
d_gene: TRBD1
CDR3nt: TGTGCCAGTAGTCTCGACGGGACAGCCAATTCACCCCTCCACTTT
CDR3aa: CASSLDGTANSPLHF

abundance: many
len: 13
j_gene: TRBJ2-5
v_gene: TRBV20-1
d_gene: NA
CDR3nt: TGCAGTGCTAGGATGGACAGCCAAGAGACCCAGTACTTC
CDR3aa: CSARMDSQETQYF

abundance: NA
len: 17
j_gene: TRBJ2-1
v_gene: TRBV10-3
d_gene: TRBD2
CDR3nt: TGTGCCATCAGTGAGCCGATGACTAGCGGGAGGGCCAATGAGCAGTTCTTC
CDR3aa: CAISEPMTSGRANEQFF

abundance: NA
len: 14
j_gene: TRBJ1-2
v_gene: TRBV12-3/TRBV12-4
d_gene: TRBD1
CDR3nt: TGTGCCAGCAGACCCGGGACAGGGGATTCCGGCTACACCTTC
CDR3aa: CASRPGTGDSGYTF

abundance: many
len: 15
j_gene: TRBJ1-5
v_gene: TRBV28
d_gene: NA
CDR3nt: TGTGCCAGCAGGCGGGGGGGCGGTCGGAATCAGCCCCAGCATTTT
CDR3aa: CASRRGGGRNQPQHF

abundance: few
len: 17
j_gene: TRBJ2-1
v_gene: TRBV28
d_gene: TRBD1
CDR3nt: TGTGCCAGCAGCCGACCATCCGGGACAGGGTACTACAATGAGCAGTTCTTC
CDR3aa: CASSRPSGTGYYNEQFF

abundance: NA
len: 15
j_gene: TRBJ2-7
v_gene: TRBV12-3/TRBV12-4
d_gene: NA
CDR3nt: TGTGCCAGCACCCACGGCGGGTCTACCTACAATGAGCAGTACTTC
CDR3aa: CASTHGGSTYNEQYF

abundance: few
len: 14
j_gene: TRBJ2-1
v_gene: TRBV2
d_gene: NA
CDR3nt: TGTGCCAGCAAAGCAGGGAGCTCCTACAATGAGCAGTTCTTC
CDR3aa: CASKAGSSYNEQFF

abundance: NA
len: 13
j_gene: TRBJ2-5
v_gene: TRBV29-1
d_gene: NA
CDR3nt: TGCAGCGTTGAAGGACAGGGACTAGAGACCCAGTACTTC
CDR3aa: CSVEGQGLETQYF

abundance: few
len: 15
j_gene: TRBJ2-1
v_gene: TRBV29-1
d_gene: TRBD2
CDR3nt: TGCAGCGTTGGGGGACTAGCGGGAGGGTACAATGAGCAGTTCTTC
CDR3aa: CSVGGLAGGYNEQFF

abundance: NA
len: 19
j_gene: TRBJ2-1
v_gene: TRBV4-3
d_gene: TRBD2
CDR3nt: TGCGCCAGCAGCGTAGCAAGAATCCCTGGACTAGGTCGCCACAATGAGCAGTTCTTC
CDR3aa: CASSVARIPGLGRHNEQFF

abundance: few
len: 15
j_gene: TRBJ2-1
v_gene: TRBV6-2/TRBV6-3
d_gene: NA
CDR3nt: TGTGCCAGCCACGAATGGACCAACTCCTACAATGAGCAGTTCTTC
CDR3aa: CASHEWTNSYNEQFF

abundance: few
len: 16
j_gene: TRBJ2-4
v_gene: TRBV9
d_gene: NA
CDR3nt: TGTGCCAGCAGCGTAGAGGAGGGACCAGCCAAAAACATTCAGTACTTC
CDR3aa: CASSVEEGPAKNIQYF

abundance: once
len: 12
j_gene: TRBJ2-1
v_gene: TRBV10-2
d_gene: NA
CDR3nt: TGCGCCAGCAGTGAGCTCCAAGAGACCCAGTTCTTC
CDR3aa: CASSELQETQFF

abundance: NA
len: 15
j_gene: TRBJ2-1
v_gene: TRBV6-6
d_gene: NA
CDR3nt: TGTGCCAGCAGGGGGGGCCCACTCTCCTACAATGAGCAGTTCTTC
CDR3aa: CASRGGPLSYNEQFF

abundance: many
len: 15
j_gene: TRBJ1-5
v_gene: TRBV4-2
d_gene: NA
CDR3nt: TGTGCCAGCAGCCAGATACAGGGATTTAATCAGCCCCAGCATTTT
CDR3aa: CASSQIQGFNQPQHF

abundance: few
len: 12
j_gene: TRBJ2-7
v_gene: TRBV3-1
d_gene: NA
CDR3nt: TGTGCCAGCAGCCCGGCGAGGGACGAGCAGTACTTC
CDR3aa: CASSPARDEQYF

abundance: few
len: 13
j_gene: TRBJ2-1
v_gene: TRBV7-2
d_gene: NA
CDR3nt: TGTGCCAGCAGCTTAAGGGCGGAAAATGAGCAGTTCTTC
CDR3aa: CASSLRAENEQFF

abundance: few
len: 14
j_gene: TRBJ1-1
v_gene: TRBV5-1
d_gene: TRBD1
CDR3nt: TGCGCCAGCAGCTTCCAGGGGGATGGCACTGAAGCTTTCTTT
CDR3aa: CASSFQGDGTEAFF

abundance: NA
len: 15
j_gene: TRBJ2-7
v_gene: TRBV2
d_gene: TRBD2
CDR3nt: TGTGCCAGCGCACCCCGGACTAGCGGGTACTACGAGCAGTACTTC
CDR3aa: CASAPRTSGYYEQYF

abundance: NA
len: 14
j_gene: TRBJ1-1
v_gene: TRBV19
d_gene: NA
CDR3nt: TGTGCCAGTAGTTCGGGTTTGAGCTCAACTGAAGCTTTCTTT
CDR3aa: CASSSGLSSTEAFF

abundance: NA
len: 16
j_gene: TRBJ2-7
v_gene: TRBV5-1
d_gene: NA
CDR3nt: TGCGCCAGCAGCTTGCAGGAGGCGGGGTCCTACAATGAGCAGTACTTC
CDR3aa: CASSLQEAGSYNEQYF

abundance: NA
len: 16
j_gene: TRBJ1-2
v_gene: TRBV11-2
d_gene: NA
CDR3nt: TGTGCCAGCAGCCCAACATATGGACAGTCAATCTATGGCTACACCTTC
CDR3aa: CASSPTYGQSIYGYTF

abundance: few
len: 13
j_gene: TRBJ1-5
v_gene: TRBV5-1
d_gene: NA
CDR3nt: TGCGCCAGCAGCGCGGACGGGGATCAGCCCCAGCATTTT
CDR3aa: CASSADGDQPQHF

abundance: NA
len: 16
j_gene: TRBJ1-1
v_gene: TRBV6-5
d_gene: NA
CDR3nt: TGTGCCAGCAGTTACTCGAGACAGGTGGTTGTCACTGAAGCTTTCTTT
CDR3aa: CASSYSRQVVVTEAFF

abundance: NA
len: 14
j_gene: TRBJ2-5
v_gene: TRBV9
d_gene: NA
CDR3nt: TGTGCCAGCAGCGTAGTTGGAGCTGAAGAGACCCAGTACTTC
CDR3aa: CASSVVGAEETQYF

abundance: few
len: 14
j_gene: TRBJ2-1
v_gene: TRBV7-2
d_gene: NA
CDR3nt: TGTGCCAGCAGCGCCTGGGGGGCCATAAATGAGCAGTTCTTC
CDR3aa: CASSAWGAINEQFF

abundance: few
len: 12
j_gene: TRBJ1-2
v_gene: TRBV2
d_gene: NA
CDR3nt: TGTGCCGGGCGCGGGGAAATGCAGGGCTACACCTTC
CDR3aa: CAGRGEMQGYTF

abundance: few
len: 15
j_gene: TRBJ1-1
v_gene: TRBV12-3/TRBV12-4
d_gene: TRBD1
CDR3nt: TGTGCCAGCAGTTTAGGCACAGGGGGAAGAACTGAAGCTTTCTTT
CDR3aa: CASSLGTGGRTEAFF

abundance: few
len: 15
j_gene: TRBJ2-7
v_gene: TRBV9
d_gene: NA
CDR3nt: TGTGCCAGCAGCGTAGTGGAGGCTCCGACCTACGAGCAGTACTTC
CDR3aa: CASSVVEAPTYEQYF

abundance: many
len: 16
j_gene: TRBJ2-7
v_gene: TRBV20-1
d_gene: TRBD2
CDR3nt: TGCAGTGCCCCTGGGACTAGCGGGACCAGCTCCTACGAGCAGTACTTC
CDR3aa: CSAPGTSGTSSYEQYF

abundance: NA
len: 15
j_gene: TRBJ1-5
v_gene: TRBV15
d_gene: NA
CDR3nt: TGTGCCACCAGCAGACGCCGGGACAGCAATCAGCCCCAGCATTTT
CDR3aa: CATSRRRDSNQPQHF

abundance: NA
len: 13
j_gene: TRBJ2-4
v_gene: TRBV12-3/TRBV12-4
d_gene: NA
CDR3nt: TGTGCCAGCAGTTTTACCCTGGCGAGCATTCAGTACTTC
CDR3aa: CASSFTLASIQYF

abundance: few
len: 16
j_gene: TRBJ2-5
v_gene: TRBV7-8
d_gene: NA
CDR3nt: TGTGCCAGCAGCTCCCCAAACGACCAGAGGAGAGAGACCCAGTACTTC
CDR3aa: CASSSPNDQRRETQYF

abundance: few
len: 15
j_gene: TRBJ2-3
v_gene: TRBV20-1
d_gene: NA
CDR3nt: TGCAGTGTTCGCCCGTGGGGGCTCCTCACAGATACGCAGTATTTT
CDR3aa: CSVRPWGLLTDTQYF

abundance: NA
len: 14
j_gene: TRBJ1-1
v_gene: TRBV12-1
d_gene: NA
CDR3nt: TGTGTCAGCAGCGCATCGACAGGGAACACTGAAGCTTTCTTT
CDR3aa: CVSSASTGNTEAFF

abundance: few
len: 10
j_gene: TRBJ2-7
v_gene: TRBV2
d_gene: NA
CDR3nt: TGTGCCAGCTATTTGTACGAGCAGTACTTC
CDR3aa: CASYLYEQYF

abundance: NA
len: 13
j_gene: TRBJ1-5
v_gene: TRBV6-1
d_gene: NA
CDR3nt: TGTGCCAGCAGCCGGACCGAGGTAGAGCCCCAGCATTTT
CDR3aa: CASSRTEVEPQHF

abundance: many
len: 16
j_gene: TRBJ2-5
v_gene: TRBV7-2
d_gene: TRBD1
CDR3nt: TGTGCCAGCAGCTTAGGGGGACAGGGGGCCCAAGAGACCCAGTACTTC
CDR3aa: CASSLGGQGAQETQYF